This TCR beta chain was recovered during a study of cytomegalovirus exposure and HLA in healthy donors. V was clipped by 2 bases and J by 2 bases, with 10 bases between them. The CDR3 extends over 15 amino acids. Germline-derived CDR1 and CDR2 are MGHRA and YSYEKL. The donors were members of the validation cohort comprising approximately 120 subjects, separate from the approximately 670-subject first cohort. Measured with immunoSEQ multiplex PCR; TCRdb has only the in-frame clones, and not every one. Of around 61,000 clones in the sample, approximately 90% were seen once. The receptor was isolated from a man younger than 30 in good health and CMV-seronegative. The chain links TRBV4-1 to TRBJ1-5, with a tentative D call TRBD1 (5 bases). The sequenced material came from PBMCs. The CDR3 region has the DNA TGCGCCAGCAGCCAATGGGGCCAGGGCAATCAGCCCCAGCATTTT. This translates into CASSQWGQGNQPQHF.